These 3 T cell receptor beta chains originate from one sample sequenced in a study of blood T cells in healthy people across ages. Using a J-beta primer mix together with a sample-barcoded 5' primer, a second PCR was run for about 7 to 12 cycles. TCRdb re-called the 5' RACE reads with MiXCR, one entry per CDR3 protein. There are 700,000 to 950,000 distinct CDR3 sequences in the sample; 58% occur only once, and about 20% lies in the top ten. Sequenced material: blood. These receptors all come from a man aged 25-45 years in good health.

The chain carries TRBV3-1 and TRBJ1-1; D remains unclear. Trimming took off 0 bases at V and 5 bases at J, with 7 bases between the two ends. This CDR3 region has 13 residues. CDR1 is LGHDT, CDR2 YNNKEL, per germline (reference sequence). CDR3 DNA sequence: TGTGCCAGCAGCCAAGATAGCCGGACTGAAGCTTTCTTT. As protein: CASSQDSRTEAFF.

This clonotype has a single count. The chain uses TRBV5-6 and TRBJ2-5; no reliable D call. The germline V and J ends were trimmed by 3 bases and 0 bases, with 6 bases remaining between them. CDR1 is SGHDT and CDR2 is YYEEEE in the germline V gene. This CDR3 is built from 13 residues. CDR3 protein: CASSWTYQETQYF. CDR3 in DNA: TGTGCCAGCAGCTGGACGTACCAAGAGACCCAGTACTTC.

The chain employs TRBV20-1 and TRBJ2-1; 8 nucleotides line up with TRBD2. V was clipped by 5 bases and J by 2 bases; unmatched bases: 5. CDR1 and CDR2 (germline): DFQATT, SNEGSKA (reference sequence). This CDR3 comprises 14 residues. CDR3 DNA sequence: TGCAGTGCTCCATACGGGGGGGCCTACAATGAGCAGTTCTTC. Translated: CSAPYGGAYNEQFF.